This T cell receptor (beta chain) emerged from a study of cytomegalovirus exposure and HLA in healthy donors. About this clone: Its antigen is still unknown.

Donors sampled were nominally healthy, though unrecorded immune exposures were likely. The PCR used 60 Vbeta and 13 Jbeta primers. Sequenced by immunoSEQ multiplex PCR; TCRdb stores in-frame clones only, minus some. This table holds about 210,000 clones, over 75% found once. Whole-study results and caveats: The authors later found TCR association rates varying by HLA locus, with DRB1 most and HLA-C fewest. Three CMV-associated chains proved CMV antigen-specific in vitro.

The CDR3 is 16 residues long. The germline V gene has CDR1 MDHEN and CDR2 SYDVKM. V gave up 3 bases and J gave up 5 bases, with 16 bases separating them. The TCR sequence derives from a male donor in good health and CMV-seronegative. Sequencing input: PBMCs. J is TRBJ1-4 and V is TRBV28, with D possibly TRBD1 on 6 matching bases. CDR3 sequence (DNA): TGTGCCAGCAGTTTCAACGTACCCACAGGGAATGAAAAACTGTTTTTT. Protein product: CASSFNVPTGNEKLFF. Full variable domain (rest looked up from reference TRBV28 and TRBJ1-4): DVKVTQSSRYLVKRTGEKVFLECVQDMDHENMFWYRQDPGLGLRLIYFSYDVKMKEKGDIPEGYSVSREKKERFSLILESASTNQTSMYLCASSFNVPTGNEKLFFGSGTQLSVL.